Listed here are 28 T cell receptor beta chains from one sample, sequenced in a study of blood T cell repertoires in COVID-19. Profiling relied on immunoSEQ multiplex PCR, and the TCRdb table lists in-frame clones only, not all of them. This sample has over 100,000 clones, with 80% found just once. The sequenced material came from peripheral blood. These receptors were taken from a human donor in a cohort sampled during active or convalescent COVID-19.

The chain has TRBV7-3 and TRBJ2-3; D possibly corresponds to TRBD2 (7 bases). The CDR3 has 17 residues. Trimming removed 3 bases at V and 4 bases at J, with 20 bases between. The germline V gene encodes CDR1 SGHTA and CDR2 FQGTGA. As DNA, the CDR3 is TGTGCCAGCAGCTTCGCGGGGGCAGGAGGCATTCCAGATACGCAGTATTTT. Translated, it gives CASSFAGAGGIPDTQYF.

This clone was counted once. Here the CDR3 DNA reads TGTGCCAGCAGCTTGCAACAGGGCTCCTACGAGCAGTACTTC. Protein product: CASSLQQGSYEQYF. V and J are TRBV11-2 and TRBJ2-7, with a possible D match to TRBD1 (6 bases). Germline CDR1 is SGHAT and CDR2 is FQNNGV. The CDR3 totals 14 residues. V was pared by 3 bases and J by 0 bases, with 9 bases between.

V usage is TRBV6-2 or TRBV6-3 and J usage is TRBJ2-3, with D maybe TRBD1 (6 bases). V lost 6 bases and J 4 bases, leaving 14 bases between the germline ends. The CDR3 contains 14 residues. Germline assignment: CDR1 MNHEY and CDR2 SVGEGT. The chain's CDR3 is CASSREGVADTQYF. The CDR3, as DNA: TGTGCCAGCAGCCGCGAGGGGGTAGCAGATACGCAGTATTTT.

This clone appeared a few times. This chain uses TRBV18 with TRBJ2-1; D may be TRBD2 (6 bases). The germline V gene encodes CDR1 KGHSH and CDR2 LQKENI. Trimming removed 2 bases at V and 5 bases at J, with 16 bases between. The CDR3 is made up of 16 amino acids. The CDR3 protein is CASSPGGLTLNNEQFF. As DNA, the CDR3 is TGTGCCAGCTCACCAGGGGGACTTACCTTAAACAATGAGCAGTTCTTC.

The CDR3 nucleotides read TGTGCCAGCTCACGGCAGGGACTCTCTGGGGCCAACGTCCTGACTTTC. This sequence encodes CASSRQGLSGANVLTF. The chain carries TRBV18 and TRBJ2-6, with D perhaps matching TRBD2 (6 bases). Trimming took 4 bases from V and 0 from J, leaving 10 bases between them. The germline gives CDR1 KGHSH, CDR2 LQKENI. This CDR3 is built from 16 residues.

This clone has more than one count but fewer than ten. This rearrangement joins TRBV6-5 to TRBJ2-5; D is perhaps TRBD1 (5 bases). CDR3 length: 13 amino acids. The germline V and J ends were trimmed by 6 bases and 1 base, with 9 bases remaining between them. Per germline, CDR1 MNHEY and CDR2 SVGAGI. CDR3 nucleotide sequence: TGTGCCAGCAGAATGACAGTCCAAGAGACCCAGTACTTC. Its translation: CASRMTVQETQYF.

The CDR3 sequence is CASQGGGLPDTQYF. CDR3 in DNA: TGTGCCAGCCAGGGCGGGGGGCTCCCCGATACGCAGTATTTT. The J gene is TRBJ2-3, the V gene TRBV7-2; 8 bases are shared with TRBD2. CDR1 and CDR2 (germline): SGHTA, FQGNSA. Losses at the gene ends were 8 bases for V and 6 bases for J; bases not matched to a gene: 10. The CDR3 covers 14 residues. The variable domain in full, with the rest retrieved from reference TRBV7-2 and TRBJ2-3, is GAGVSQSPSNKVTEKGKDVELRCDPISGHTALYWYRQSLGQGLEFLIYFQGNSAPDKSGLPSDRFSAERTGGSVSTLTIQRTQQEDSAVYLCASQGGGLPDTQYFGPGTRLTVL.

The V call is TRBV7-2, the J call TRBJ2-5; D possibly corresponds to TRBD1 (6 bases). Trimming cost V 4 bases and J 5 bases, with 17 bases left between them. Germline V lookup: CDR1 SGHTA, CDR2 FQGNSA. CDR3 size: 15 residues. In nucleotides, the CDR3 is TGTGCCAGCAGCTCGTCGGTGGGGGCGCGGGAGACCCAGTACTTC. Protein: CASSSSVGARETQYF.

The chain employs TRBV28 and TRBJ1-3; 12 bases agree with TRBD1. The germline CDR1 and CDR2 sequences are MDHEN and SYDVKM. The CDR3 extends over 15 amino acids. With V trimmed by 8 bases and J by 4 bases, 6 bases remained unmatched. This CDR3 is CASQGQGALGNTIYF. DNA of the CDR3: TGTGCCAGCCAGGGACAGGGGGCACTCGGAAACACCATATATTTT.

This clone was picked up a small number of times. The sample carries other DNA sequences with the same CDR3. The V gene is TRBV28, the J gene TRBJ1-4; perhaps TRBD1 as D (5 bases). The V end lost 2 bases, the J end lost 0 bases, and 7 bases lay between the germline ends. The CDR3 loop spans 15 amino acids. Germline V gene sequence: CDR1 MDHEN, CDR2 SYDVKM. In DNA form, the CDR3 reads TGTGCCAGCAGTTTAGACAGCGCAACTAATGAAAAACTGTTTTTT. It translates to CASSLDSATNEKLFF.

The V gene is TRBV3-1 (or the pseudogene TRBV3-2), the J gene TRBJ2-5; 8 bases line up with TRBD2. The CDR3 totals 13 residues. CDR1 is LGHDT, CDR2 YNNKEL, per germline (reference sequence). The trim removed 11 bases at V and 5 bases at J, leaving 10 bases unmatched. The CDR3 protein is CAPTGTGGETQYF. The CDR3 nucleotides read TGTGCCCCCACTGGTACGGGGGGGGAGACCCAGTACTTC.

The rearrangement links TRBV2 to TRBJ2-7, with D tentatively TRBD2 (6 bases). The CDR3 runs to 18 residues. The germline V gene encodes CDR1 SNHLY and CDR2 FYNNEI. Trimming shortened V by 6 bases and J by 2 bases, and 26 bases separated the two germline ends. Here the CDR3 reads CASRESVPGLAFTYEQYF. DNA of the CDR3: TGTGCCAGCAGGGAATCTGTCCCTGGTCTAGCGTTTACCTACGAGCAGTACTTC. Full variable domain (rest looked up from reference TRBV2 and TRBJ2-7): EPEVTQTPSHQVTQMGQEVILRCVPISNHLYFYWYRQILGQKVEFLVSFYNNEISEKSEIFDDQFSVERPDGSNFTLKIRSTKLEDSAMYFCASRESVPGLAFTYEQYFGPGTRLTVT.

This chain's CDR3 is CASSYLGGLNYGYTF. The CDR3, as DNA: TGTGCCAGCAGTTACTTAGGGGGCCTTAACTATGGCTACACCTTC. The J gene is TRBJ1-2, the V gene TRBV28, with 7 nucleotides matching TRBD1. The length of the CDR3 is 15 residues. The ends lost 4 bases at V and 1 base at J; junction bases unmatched: 6. Germline V gene lookup returns CDR1 MDHEN and CDR2 SYDVKM.

The genes are TRBV6-2 or TRBV6-3 and TRBJ1-4; the D is unclear. The CDR3 loop spans 15 amino acids. The germline gives CDR1 MNHEY, CDR2 SVGEGT. With 4 bases removed from V and 8 bases from J, the gap between germline ends came to 17 bases. The CDR3 DNA sequence: TGTGCCAGCAGTTCTACGGATTCTCTCGGGGAAAAACTGTTTTTT. Translating gives CASSSTDSLGEKLFF.

The rearrangement links TRBV9 to TRBJ1-1, with a weak D call TRBD1 (6 bases). This CDR3 is 16 amino acids long. V was clipped by 4 bases and J by 5 bases, with 21 bases between them. Germline lookup yields CDR1 SGDLS and CDR2 YYNGEE. CDR3 DNA: TGTGCCAGCAGCTACCAGACGGGCGGGGGGCTTACTGAAGCTTTCTTT. Translating gives CASSYQTGGGLTEAFF.

The count of this clone is one. The rearrangement links TRBV6-1 to TRBJ1-2; 9 bases line up with TRBD1. V dropped 1 base and J dropped 5; count of bases not matched to a gene: 8. The V gene's germline CDR1 is MNHNS and CDR2 SASEGT. This CDR3 is 16 amino acids long. For the CDR3, the DNA is TGTGCCAGCAGTGAAGGGACAGGGGTAGGACTTTATGGCTACACCTTC. Translating gives CASSEGTGVGLYGYTF.

This sequence joins TRBV25-1 and TRBJ1-5; D not certain. V gave up 9 bases and J gave up 7 bases, with 19 bases separating them. The CDR3 has 14 amino acids. Germline CDR1 and CDR2: MGHDK and SYGVNS. The CDR3 coding sequence is TGTGCCAGGGAGTTGAGGGAAGGGCTCCAGCCCCAGCATTTT. Amino acid sequence: CARELREGLQPQHF. Using reference TRBV25-1 and TRBJ1-5 for the parts outside the CDR3, the full variable domain is EADIYQTPRYLVIGTGKKITLECSQTMGHDKMYWYQQDPGMELHLIHYSYGVNSTEKGDLSSESTVSRIRTEHFPLTLESARPSHTSQYLCARELREGLQPQHFGDGTRLSIL.

The CDR3 loop is CASSRYTQGAAGNTIYF. CDR3 nucleotides: TGCGCCAGCAGCCGATATACACAGGGGGCGGCGGGAAACACCATATATTTT. The chain joins TRBV4-3 to TRBJ1-3, with 9 bases identical to TRBD1. The CDR3 sequence is 17 residues long. Germline V gene lookup returns CDR1 LGHNA and CDR2 YSLEER. The V gene end was trimmed by 4 bases and the J gene end by 4 bases; junction bases not matched to a gene: 11.

The V and J genes are TRBV19 and TRBJ2-5, with D perhaps TRBD2 (5 bases). The length of the CDR3 is 15 residues. Germline CDR1 reads LNHDA; CDR2 reads SQIVND (reference sequence). V was cut by 4 bases and J by 1 base, with 13 bases left in between. The CDR3 DNA reads as TGTGCCAGTAGTAGGGCGGGCCCTCCCCAAGAGACCCAGTACTTC. It is translated as CASSRAGPPQETQYF.

This rearrangement joins TRBV5-6 to TRBJ2-3; possibly TRBD1 for D (6 bases). Between the trimmed V and J ends, which lost 1 base and 0 bases, there was a span of 9 bases. This CDR3 spans 15 amino acids. Germline lookup yields CDR1 SGHDT and CDR2 YYEEEE. The CDR3: CASSLQGSSTDTQYF. CDR3 coding DNA: TGTGCCAGCAGCTTGCAGGGGAGTAGCACAGATACGCAGTATTTT.

The chain is built from TRBV14 and TRBJ2-1, with 8 bases lining up with TRBD1. CDR1 SGHDN and CDR2 FVKESK come from the germline V gene. Trimming at V came to 5 bases and at J to 11 bases, leaving 8 bases not matched to a gene. This CDR3 is built from 13 residues. The CDR3 reads CASSYGTGDKQFF. DNA of the CDR3: TGTGCCAGCAGCTACGGGACAGGAGATAAGCAGTTCTTC. The whole variable domain, filled in from reference TRBV14 and TRBJ2-1, reads EAGVTQFPSHSVIEKGQTVTLRCDPISGHDNLYWYRRVMGKEIKFLLHFVKESKQDESGMPNNRFLAERTGGTYSTLKVQPAELEDSGVYFCASSYGTGDKQFFGPGTRLTVL.

The chain is built from TRBV14 and TRBJ1-1; 7 nucleotides match TRBD1. The CDR3 has 16 amino acids. The trim removed 3 bases at V and 1 base at J, leaving 8 bases unmatched. Per the germline V gene, CDR1 is SGHDN and CDR2 is FVKESK. CDR3 protein: CASSQDLRQGNTEAFF. In DNA form, the CDR3 reads TGTGCCAGCAGCCAGGACCTAAGACAGGGGAACACTGAAGCTTTCTTT.

The rearrangement joins TRBV18 to TRBJ2-6, with D possibly being TRBD1 (6 bases). Germline CDR1 is KGHSH and CDR2 is LQKENI. The CDR3 has 16 amino acids. Trimming took off 3 bases at V and 2 bases at J, with 11 bases between the two ends. CDR3 bases: TGTGCCAGCTCACCGATTGGGGGCGCTGGGGCCAACGTCCTGACTTTC. This encodes CASSPIGGAGANVLTF.

The V and J genes are TRBV25-1 and TRBJ2-5; a weak D match, TRBD1 (6 bases). V dropped 6 bases and J dropped 3 bases, with 20 bases sitting between them. CDR3 length: 16 residues. Germline CDR1 is MGHDK and CDR2 is SYGVNS. CDR3 in amino acids: CASRALRGDSEETQYF. CDR3 coding DNA: TGTGCCAGCAGGGCCCTCAGGGGAGATAGCGAAGAGACCCAGTACTTC.

The chain combines TRBV28 with TRBJ2-1; D call uncertain. Trimming left V 6 bases short and J 10 bases short, with 10 bases between. The CDR3 runs to 11 residues. In germline, CDR1 is MDHEN, CDR2 SYDVKM. CDR3 in DNA: TGTGCCAGCAGCCGTTTGCGGGAGCAGTTCTTC. As protein: CASSRLREQFF.

V and J are TRBV30 and TRBJ1-4; D not resolved. CDR1 is GTSNPN and CDR2 is SVGIG in the germline V gene (reference sequence). The CDR3 consists of 17 residues. Trimming cost V 2 bases and J 1 base, with 17 bases left between them. CDR3 bases: TGTGCCTGGAGTCCGTATAACTTACGCTTAACTAATGAAAAACTGTTTTTT. Amino acids: CAWSPYNLRLTNEKLFF.

The chain links TRBV6-5 to TRBJ2-7; 9 positions match TRBD1. CDR3 size: 14 residues. Trimming at V came to 8 bases and at J to 5 bases, leaving 10 bases not matched to a gene. The germline V gene has CDR1 MNHEY and CDR2 SVGAGI. The CDR3 sequence: CASFNRGRWHEQYF. The CDR3 coding sequence is TGTGCCAGCTTTAACAGGGGGCGCTGGCACGAGCAGTACTTC.

The chain recombines TRBV19 with TRBJ2-3, with 7 bases identical to TRBD1. Looked up from germline, CDR1 is LNHDA and CDR2 is SQIVND (reference sequence). Losses at the gene ends were 4 bases for V and 4 bases for J; bases not matched to a gene: 14. The CDR3 extends over 17 amino acids. The CDR3 reads CASSRGSGQVEADTQYF. The CDR3 DNA sequence: TGTGCCAGTAGTAGGGGATCAGGACAGGTAGAAGCAGATACGCAGTATTTT.